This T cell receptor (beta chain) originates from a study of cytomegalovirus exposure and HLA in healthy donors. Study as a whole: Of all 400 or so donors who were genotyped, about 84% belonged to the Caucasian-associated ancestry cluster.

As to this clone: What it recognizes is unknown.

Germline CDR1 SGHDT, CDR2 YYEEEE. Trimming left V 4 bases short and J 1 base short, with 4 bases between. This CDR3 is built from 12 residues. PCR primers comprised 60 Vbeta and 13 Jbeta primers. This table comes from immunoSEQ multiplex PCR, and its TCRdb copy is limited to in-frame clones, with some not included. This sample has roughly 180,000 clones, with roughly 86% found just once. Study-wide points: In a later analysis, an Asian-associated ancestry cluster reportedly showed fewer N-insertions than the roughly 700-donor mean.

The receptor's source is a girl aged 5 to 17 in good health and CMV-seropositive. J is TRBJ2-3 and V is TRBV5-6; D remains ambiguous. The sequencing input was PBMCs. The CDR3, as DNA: TGTGCCAGCAGCCCGGGCACAGATACGCAGTATTTT. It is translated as CASSPGTDTQYF.